Each of the 21 T cell receptor beta chains below was sequenced from the same sample in a study of cytomegalovirus exposure and HLA in healthy donors. The PCR used 60 Vbeta and 13 Jbeta primers. TCRdb's table, derived via immunoSEQ multiplex PCR, lists solely in-frame clones and lacks some. Of roughly 240,000 clones detected, around 78% appear once; the ten largest clones hold about 0.5%. Sequencing input: PBMCs. Every receptor here comes from a boy younger than 18 in good health and CMV-seronegative.

This clone was seen just once. This chain connects TRBV6-4 to TRBJ1-1, with D unclear. Germline V CDR1 and CDR2: MRHNA, SNTAGT. The CDR3 spans 13 residues. The germline V and J ends were trimmed by 5 bases and 1 base, with 8 bases remaining between them. The CDR3: CASSPQPNTEAFF. Written as DNA, the CDR3 is TGTGCCAGCAGTCCACAGCCGAACACTGAAGCTTTCTTT.

The chain has TRBV10-1 and TRBJ2-3, with 8 nucleotides matching TRBD2. There are 21 residues in the CDR3. CDR1 is WNHNN, CDR2 SYGVQD, per germline (reference sequence). J lost 3 bases, V lost 0 bases, and 20 bases had no gene match. Here the CDR3 reads CASSESLLAAASPLETDTQYF. CDR3 DNA: TGCGCCAGCAGTGAGTCCCTACTAGCGGCGGCCTCTCCCTTGGAAACAGATACGCAGTATTTT.

The chain combines TRBV5-1 with TRBJ2-1; D gene unclear. The germline gives CDR1 SGHRS, CDR2 YFSETQ. CDR3 length: 15 amino acids. The V gene lost 0 bases and the J gene lost 5 bases, with 12 bases spanning the gap. Written as DNA, the CDR3 is TGCGCCAGCAGCTTGGGTAGCTTTAACCACAATGAGCAGTTCTTC. It encodes CASSLGSFNHNEQFF. The full variable domain, rest sourced from reference TRBV5-1 and TRBJ2-1, is KAGVTQTPRYLIKTRGQQVTLSCSPISGHRSVSWYQQTPGQGLQFLFEYFSETQRNKGNFPGRFSGRQFSNSRSEMNVSTLELGDSALYLCASSLGSFNHNEQFFGPGTRLTVL.

The chain is built from TRBV6-6 and TRBJ1-3; D remains ambiguous. Germline CDR1 is MNHNY and CDR2 is SVGAGI (reference sequence). V was trimmed by 0 bases and J by 4 bases, leaving 10 bases between them. This CDR3 has 15 amino acids. CDR3 protein: CASSYSQRTGNTIYF. The CDR3 coding sequence is TGTGCCAGCAGTTACTCCCAGCGCACGGGAAACACCATATATTTT.

This clone was seen only once. This chain's CDR3 is CASSPVPGQGAGNTIYF. Written as DNA, the CDR3 is TGCGCCAGCAGCCCGGTCCCGGGACAGGGCGCAGGAAACACCATATATTTT. This chain uses TRBV5-1 with TRBJ1-3; 9 bases are a match to TRBD1. This CDR3 region has 17 residues. The V gene end was trimmed by 4 bases and the J gene end by 4 bases; junction bases not matched to a gene: 12. The germline gives CDR1 SGHRS, CDR2 YFSETQ.

The chain uses TRBV5-4 and TRBJ2-3; D is possibly TRBD2 (7 bases). With 4 bases removed from V and 7 bases from J, the gap between germline ends came to 19 bases. CDR1 is SGHNT, CDR2 YYREEE, per germline (reference sequence). The CDR3 has 15 residues. The CDR3 DNA sequence: TGTGCCAGCAGCGGCGGGACCAGCGGGACAAATACGCAGTATTTT. As protein: CASSGGTSGTNTQYF.

DNA of the CDR3: TGTGCCAGCAGCGCTTCTGTAGCGGTTACGCAGTATTTT. As protein: CASSASVAVTQYF. V and J are TRBV9 and TRBJ2-3; a weak D match, TRBD2 (6 bases). Trimming removed 3 bases at V and 8 bases at J, with 13 bases between. Germline-derived CDR1 and CDR2 are SGDLS and YYNGEE. This CDR3 spans 13 amino acids.

This sequence joins TRBV10-3 and TRBJ2-3, with 7 bases fitting TRBD2. Germline V gives CDR1 ENHRY, CDR2 SYGVKD. The CDR3 covers 16 residues. Trimming removed 0 bases from V and 3 bases from J; junction bases left unmatched: 6. CDR3 in amino acids: CAISESRREKTDTQYF. The CDR3, as DNA: TGTGCCATCAGTGAGTCGAGGCGGGAGAAGACAGATACGCAGTATTTT.

The V and J genes are TRBV7-9 and TRBJ2-3; D is undetermined. CDR1 is SEHNR, CDR2 FQNEAQ, per germline (reference sequence). Trimming stripped 5 bases from V and 2 bases from J, with 11 bases between. CDR3 length equals 14 residues. CDR3 bases: TGTGCCAGCAGCCTGACATACCTCACAGATACGCAGTATTTT. Translating gives CASSLTYLTDTQYF.

The sample holds a few counts of this clone. The V gene is TRBV5-1, the J gene TRBJ2-1; the D gene is possibly TRBD2 (5 bases). V was cut by 5 bases and J by 0 bases, with 12 bases left in between. CDR1 is SGHRS, CDR2 YFSETQ, per germline. The CDR3 has 15 residues. The CDR3 nucleotides are TGCGCCAGCAGGGTGTCGGGGAGCTCCTACAATGAGCAGTTCTTC. Encoded protein: CASRVSGSSYNEQFF.

CDR3 loop: CASSVVGAGTVNTEAFF. As DNA, the CDR3 is TGTGCCAGCAGCGTAGTTGGGGCAGGAACGGTGAACACTGAAGCTTTCTTT. V usage is TRBV9 and J usage is TRBJ1-1; D is possibly TRBD1 (5 bases). Germline CDR1 SGDLS, CDR2 YYNGEE. V lost 0 bases to trimming and J lost 0 bases, with 15 bases between them. The CDR3 is made up of 17 amino acids.

This chain links TRBV6-1 with TRBJ1-6, with unresolved D. This CDR3 is 13 amino acids long. Germline V gene sequence: CDR1 MNHNS, CDR2 SASEGT. V gave up 2 bases and J gave up 9 bases, with 8 bases separating them. CDR3 in DNA: TGTGCCAGCAGTGAAAAATGGCCTTCACCCCTCCACTTT. This encodes CASSEKWPSPLHF.

The rearrangement links TRBV6-5 to TRBJ1-2; possible D gene TRBD1, 5 bases. The CDR3 has 15 residues. The germline gives CDR1 MNHEY, CDR2 SVGAGI. The ends were cut back, 8 bases at V and 4 bases at J, with 20 bases in the middle. For the CDR3, the DNA is TGTGCCAGCCGAGTCGGGAGCAGGGAGCCCTATGGCTACACCTTC. Translating it yields CASRVGSREPYGYTF.

V gene TRBV7-4 combines with J gene TRBJ1-1; 7 nucleotides align to TRBD1. J lost 4 bases, V lost 1 base, and 9 bases had no gene match. This CDR3 is built from 16 residues. Germline CDR1 is SGHVT and CDR2 is SQSDAQ. The CDR3 loop reads CASSLEVAGGVTEAFF. The CDR3 DNA reads TGTGCCAGCAGCTTAGAGGTAGCAGGGGGTGTCACTGAAGCTTTCTTT. Looking up the rest from reference TRBV7-4 and TRBJ1-1 gives the full variable domain: GAGVSQSPRYKVAKRGRDVALRCDSISGHVTLYWYRQTLGQGSEVLTYSQSDAQRDKSGRPSGRFSAERPERSVSTLKIQRTEQGDSAVYLCASSLEVAGGVTEAFFGQGTRLTVV.

The chain links TRBV6-1 to TRBJ1-2, with D uncertain. Trimming took 3 bases from V and 4 from J, leaving 18 bases between them. The CDR3 consists of 16 residues. Germline lookup yields CDR1 MNHNS and CDR2 SASEGT. The CDR3 sequence is CASSDDRGSRGYGYTF. Here the CDR3 DNA reads TGTGCCAGCAGTGATGATCGGGGTTCCCGGGGCTATGGCTACACCTTC.

CDR3 amino acids: CASTRLAGSEQYF. CDR3 DNA sequence: TGTGCCAGCACCCGGCTAGCGGGCAGCGAGCAGTACTTC. V gene TRBV2 combines with J gene TRBJ2-7; TRBD2 aligns across 8 bases. The V gene end was trimmed by 7 bases and the J gene end by 6 bases; junction bases not matched to a gene: 8. The CDR3 extends over 13 amino acids. Per the germline V gene, CDR1 is SNHLY and CDR2 is FYNNEI.

This clone was found a few times. The chain joins TRBV20-1 to TRBJ2-4; perhaps TRBD1 as D (5 bases). V lost 5 bases, J lost 8 bases, and 10 bases lay in between. CDR1 is DFQATT and CDR2 is SNEGSKA in the germline V gene (reference sequence). The CDR3 runs to 11 residues. CDR3 sequence (DNA): TGCAGTGCTCCCCAAGGGGACATTCAGTACTTC. The encoded protein is CSAPQGDIQYF.

This clone was seen a few times. V and J are TRBV6-5 and TRBJ1-1; 8 positions match TRBD1. V was clipped by 8 bases and J by 0 bases; unmatched bases: 5. The CDR3 consists of 14 residues. Germline CDR1 is MNHEY and CDR2 is SVGAGI. The CDR3 DNA follows: TGTGCCAGCCGACAGGGGAGGGTGAACACTGAAGCTTTCTTT. This gives the protein CASRQGRVNTEAFF.

This sequence joins TRBV9 and TRBJ1-5; TRBD1 matches 8 bases. The CDR3 is made up of 14 amino acids. Germline V CDR1 and CDR2: SGDLS, YYNGEE. V shed 3 bases and J 7 bases; nucleotides not matched to a gene: 6. The CDR3 protein is CASSATGGGQPQHF. The CDR3 DNA follows: TGTGCCAGCAGCGCCACAGGGGGGGGCCAGCCCCAGCATTTT.

V and J are TRBV7-2 and TRBJ2-2, with 7 nucleotides matching TRBD2. The CDR3 covers 15 residues. The ends lost 1 base at V and 5 bases at J; junction bases unmatched: 4. CDR1 and CDR2 from the germline V gene are SGHTA and FQGNSA. Here the CDR3 DNA reads TGTGCCAGCAGCTTAGGCGGGAGATGGACCGGGGAGCTGTTTTTT. It translates to CASSLGGRWTGELFF.

This chain connects TRBV29-1 to TRBJ2-5; 7 bases agree with TRBD1. There are 13 residues in the CDR3. With 5 bases clipped from V and 0 bases from J, the junction kept 3 bases outside the gene matches. Germline V gene sequence: CDR1 SQVTM, CDR2 ANQGSEA. CDR3 region: CSVNTGDQETQYF. CDR3 bases: TGCAGCGTTAATACAGGGGACCAAGAGACCCAGTACTTC.